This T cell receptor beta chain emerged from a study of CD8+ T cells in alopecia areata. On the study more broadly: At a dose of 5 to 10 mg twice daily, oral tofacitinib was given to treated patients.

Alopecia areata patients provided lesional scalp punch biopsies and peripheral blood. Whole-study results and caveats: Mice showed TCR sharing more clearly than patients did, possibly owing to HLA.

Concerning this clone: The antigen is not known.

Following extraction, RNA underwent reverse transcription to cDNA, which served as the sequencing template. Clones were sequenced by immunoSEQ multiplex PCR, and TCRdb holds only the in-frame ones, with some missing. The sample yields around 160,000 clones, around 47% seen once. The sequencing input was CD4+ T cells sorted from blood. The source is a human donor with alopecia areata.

The CDR3 spells CASSLVAGQWVGEQYF. The CDR3 nucleotides are TGTGCCAGCAGCTTAGTAGCGGGACAGTGGGTAGGCGAGCAGTACTTC. The chain recombines TRBV7-2 with TRBJ2-7; perhaps TRBD2 as D (8 bases). Germline V gene lookup returns CDR1 SGHTA and CDR2 FQGNSA. The germline V and J ends were trimmed by 1 base and 6 bases, with 19 bases remaining between them. The CDR3 consists of 16 residues.